The 27 T cell receptor beta chains below come from one sample, sequenced in a study of CD8+ T cells in alopecia areata. The authors extracted RNA and reverse transcribed it into cDNA as the sequencing template. Assay: immunoSEQ multiplex PCR; the TCRdb copy retains only in-frame clones and omits some. The table lists roughly 110,000 clones, 56% of them singletons. Specified treatment: oral pan-JAK inhibitor, 5-10 mg twice daily. The material was CD4+ T cells sorted from blood, obtained at week 24, from a patient treated with tofacitinib. These receptors came from a human donor with alopecia areata.

The chain links TRBV4-2 to TRBJ2-5; 12 nucleotides match TRBD2. Germline-derived CDR1 and CDR2 are LGHNA and YNFKEQ. After removal of 2 bases from V and 5 bases from J, the junction contained 3 bases not matched to a gene. This CDR3 contains 15 residues. The CDR3 is CASSQTSGGLETQYF. CDR3 bases: TGTGCCAGCAGCCAAACTAGCGGGGGGTTGGAGACCCAGTACTTC.

The rearrangement uses TRBV5-1 and TRBJ2-1; D is uncertain. Germline CDR1 is SGHRS and CDR2 is YFSETQ. V lost 1 base, J lost 12 bases, and 8 bases lay in between. CDR3 length equals 11 residues. The DNA of the CDR3 is TGCGCCAGCAGCTTGAACAGAAGGCAGTTCTTC. It specifies CASSLNRRQFF.

This chain joins TRBV29-1 and TRBJ1-1; possible D gene TRBD1, 5 bases. The CDR3 contains 13 residues. Deletions cut 8 bases from V and 6 bases from J, with 19 bases between. Germline CDR1 reads SQVTM; CDR2 reads ANQGSEA. CDR3 loop: CSLSPGWGAEAFF. CDR3 sequence (DNA): TGCAGCCTCTCCCCCGGATGGGGGGCTGAAGCTTTCTTT.

There are a few counts of this clone. The chain has TRBV6-1 and TRBJ2-1, with 8 bases identical to TRBD1. From germline, CDR1 is MNHNS and CDR2 SASEGT. The V and J ends lost 3 bases and 4 bases, in that order; junction bases with no gene match: 8. The CDR3 has 16 residues. The CDR3: CASSDGTGPKYNEQFF. CDR3 DNA: TGTGCCAGCAGTGACGGGACAGGACCTAAATACAATGAGCAGTTCTTC.

This clone was seen a handful of times. The chain uses TRBV29-1 and TRBJ2-2, with 7 bases fitting TRBD1. Per germline, CDR1 SQVTM and CDR2 ANQGSEA. CDR3 length equals 12 residues. V was pared by 7 bases and J by 7 bases, with 6 bases of the junction left unmatched. CDR3 region: CSGRQGGGELFF. The CDR3 nucleotides are TGCAGCGGGAGACAGGGTGGCGGGGAGCTGTTTTTT.

The J gene is TRBJ2-5, the V gene TRBV5-1, with 7 bases lining up with TRBD2. Germline V lookup: CDR1 SGHRS, CDR2 YFSETQ. Trimming removed 4 bases from V and 2 bases from J; junction bases left unmatched: 8. CDR3 length: 15 amino acids. In DNA form, the CDR3 reads TGCGCCAGCAGCCTCCGGGGGGATTGGCAAGAGACCCAGTACTTC. Translated: CASSLRGDWQETQYF.

The rearrangement uses TRBV6-6 and TRBJ2-1; D call uncertain. The CDR3 runs 13 residues. Trimming removed 7 bases at V and 10 bases at J, with 17 bases between. Germline V gene lookup returns CDR1 MNHNY and CDR2 SVGAGI (reference sequence). The DNA for the CDR3 is TGTGCCAGCACTCCTCCCACCGGGCACGAGCAGTTCTTC. Translated, it gives CASTPPTGHEQFF.

The V gene is TRBV4-3, the J gene TRBJ2-7; D gene unclear. This CDR3 comprises 13 residues. Germline V gives CDR1 LGHNA, CDR2 YSLEER. V was pared by 0 bases and J by 4 bases, with 7 bases between. DNA for the CDR3: TGCGCCAGCAGCCAAGATATACAGTACGAGCAGTACTTC. This sequence encodes CASSQDIQYEQYF.

This clone was seen a few times. The V gene is TRBV5-1, the J gene TRBJ2-1; 8 bases align to TRBD2. The CDR3 length is 18 residues. J gave up 2 bases and V 1 base, and 11 bases lay outside the gene matches. The V gene's germline CDR1 is SGHRS and CDR2 YFSETQ. CDR3 coding DNA: TGCGCCAGCAGCTTGCGTCCCGGGACTAGAAAGACCTACAATGAGCAGTTCTTC. It is translated as CASSLRPGTRKTYNEQFF.

The chain joins TRBV7-2 to TRBJ1-2, with 7 bases aligning to TRBD1. The V gene end was trimmed by 7 bases and the J gene end by 7 bases; junction bases not matched to a gene: 9. Germline CDR1 and CDR2: SGHTA and FQGNSA. CDR3 length equals 13 residues. The CDR3 loop is CASTQGSQGGYTF. CDR3 nucleotides: TGTGCCAGCACACAGGGGTCTCAGGGTGGCTACACCTTC.

This clone was detected once. V and J are TRBV29-1 and TRBJ2-2, with a weak D call TRBD1 (6 bases). Germline values: CDR1 SQVTM, CDR2 ANQGSEA. The V end was cut by 4 bases, the J end by 5 bases, with 14 bases between. This CDR3 contains 14 residues. The CDR3 loop is CSVGSGVETGELFF. For the CDR3, the DNA is TGCAGCGTTGGTTCAGGGGTAGAGACCGGGGAGCTGTTTTTT.

This chain uses TRBV29-1 with TRBJ1-5; the D is unclear. The CDR3 contains 14 residues. Germline CDR1 SQVTM, CDR2 ANQGSEA. With 4 bases removed from V and 0 bases from J, the gap between germline ends came to 10 bases. The CDR3 DNA sequence: TGCAGCGTTGCCACAGCATATAGCAATCAGCCCCAGCATTTT. It codes for CSVATAYSNQPQHF.

This chain uses TRBV2 with TRBJ2-1; tentatively, D is TRBD2 (5 bases). Per germline, CDR1 SNHLY and CDR2 FYNNEI. Trimming removed 4 bases from V and 7 bases from J, with 14 bases in between. This CDR3 comprises 14 residues. This CDR3 is CASSVARVWNEQFF. The CDR3 DNA is TGTGCCAGCAGTGTAGCGCGGGTATGGAATGAGCAGTTCTTC.

The chain links TRBV4-1 to TRBJ2-7; D perhaps matches TRBD1 (5 bases). Trimming cost V 0 bases and J 3 bases, with 15 bases left between them. This CDR3 contains 16 residues. Germline V CDR1 and CDR2: MGHRA, YSYEKL. This CDR3 reads CASSQDLGVRVYEQYF. The CDR3 DNA reads as TGCGCCAGCAGCCAAGACTTAGGGGTAAGGGTCTACGAGCAGTACTTC.

The rearrangement joins TRBV5-6 to TRBJ2-2, with unresolved D. Per germline, CDR1 SGHDT and CDR2 YYEEEE. The CDR3 has 11 amino acids. Deletions cut 2 bases from V and 10 bases from J, with 6 bases between. The CDR3 region is CASSFIEELFF. In DNA form, the CDR3 reads TGTGCCAGCAGCTTTATTGAGGAGCTGTTTTTT.

This chain joins TRBV4-3 and TRBJ1-2; 9 nucleotides line up with TRBD1. The length of the CDR3 is 14 residues. The germline V gene has CDR1 LGHNA and CDR2 YSLEER. Trimming at V came to 4 bases and at J to 8 bases, leaving 8 bases not matched to a gene. The CDR3 sequence: CASSPTGGRGGYTF. CDR3 DNA: TGCGCCAGCAGCCCAACAGGGGGCAGGGGCGGCTACACCTTC.

The chain combines TRBV6-6 with TRBJ2-7; D uncertain. Germline CDR1 MNHNY, CDR2 SVGAGI (reference sequence). The CDR3 sequence is 11 residues long. V was trimmed by 5 bases and J by 2 bases, leaving 4 bases between them. This chain's CDR3 is CASSGAYEQYF. In nucleotides, the CDR3 is TGTGCCAGCAGTGGCGCCTACGAGCAGTACTTC.

This clone has a handful of counts. The genes are TRBV2 and TRBJ2-5, with a possible D match to TRBD2 (6 bases). V was clipped by 4 bases and J by 3 bases, with 15 bases between them. Germline CDR1 reads SNHLY; CDR2 reads FYNNEI. The CDR3 sequence is 15 residues long. DNA for the CDR3: TGTGCCAGCAGTGCTCGGAGGGGTCGTGAAGAGACCCAGTACTTC. This gives the protein CASSARRGREETQYF.

This clone was picked up one time. V usage is TRBV11-2 and J usage is TRBJ1-6; the D gene is possibly TRBD1 (5 bases). CDR1 and CDR2 from the germline V gene are SGHAT and FQNNGV. CDR3 size: 16 residues. The V end lost 5 bases, the J end lost 7 bases, and 18 bases lay between the germline ends. The CDR3 sequence is CASSRGGLPSNSPLHF. In nucleotides, the CDR3 is TGTGCCAGCAGCAGGGGAGGGCTCCCCTCCAATTCACCCCTCCACTTT.

This sequence joins TRBV2 and TRBJ2-7; D might be TRBD1 (6 bases). This CDR3 contains 15 residues. Germline V lookup: CDR1 SNHLY, CDR2 FYNNEI. The germline V and J ends were trimmed by 5 bases and 2 bases, with 16 bases remaining between them. This chain's CDR3 is CASSLQQGPTYEQYF. CDR3 DNA: TGTGCCAGCAGTCTACAACAGGGACCAACCTACGAGCAGTACTTC.

V is TRBV30 and J is TRBJ2-5, with 7 positions matching TRBD1. V lost 5 bases, J lost 1 base, and 4 bases stayed unmatched. The germline CDR1 and CDR2 sequences are GTSNPN and SVGIG (reference sequence). The CDR3 is made up of 13 amino acids. The CDR3 nucleotides read TGTGCCTGGTCAGGGGGACCCCAAGAGACCCAGTACTTC. It codes for CAWSGGPQETQYF.

The chain carries TRBV7-9 and TRBJ2-7; D call uncertain. V lost 2 bases to trimming and J lost 2 bases, with 7 bases between them. Germline V gene lookup returns CDR1 SEHNR and CDR2 FQNEAQ (reference sequence). The CDR3 spans 13 residues. Here the CDR3 reads CASSLIQTYEQYF. The CDR3 DNA reads as TGTGCCAGCAGCTTAATACAGACCTACGAGCAGTACTTC.

This clone was observed a few times. The rearrangement joins TRBV19 to TRBJ1-1, with a tentative D call TRBD1 (5 bases). V was shortened by 8 bases and J by 1 base, with 11 bases between the two germline ends. The CDR3 is 13 residues long. CDR1 is LNHDA and CDR2 is SQIVND in the germline V gene (reference sequence). The CDR3 is CASQDSPNTEAFF. CDR3 nucleotide sequence: TGTGCCAGTCAAGACAGTCCGAACACTGAAGCTTTCTTT.

The chain uses TRBV5-1 and TRBJ2-7; 8 bases agree with TRBD1. Trimming cost V 5 bases and J 5 bases; bases outside gene matches: 9. Per the germline V gene, CDR1 is SGHRS and CDR2 is YFSETQ. The CDR3 is 14 amino acids. For the CDR3, the DNA is TGCGCCAGCAGATCGGGACAGGAGGTCAACGAGCAGTACTTC. Translation: CASRSGQEVNEQYF.

The DNA of the CDR3 is TGTGCCAGCGGCACGACGGACAATCAGCCCCAGCATTTT. Translation: CASGTTDNQPQHF. The gene calls are TRBV6-1 and TRBJ1-5; D unclear. The germline CDR1 and CDR2 sequences are MNHNS and SASEGT. This CDR3 is built from 13 residues. Trimming removed 8 bases at V and 3 bases at J, with 11 bases between.

The chain recombines TRBV27 with TRBJ2-7, with 7 bases fitting TRBD1. This CDR3 is 14 amino acids long. Germline trimming cut 6 bases from V and 2 bases from J; bases unmatched to any gene: 7. Germline CDR1 MNHEY, CDR2 SMNVEV (reference sequence). CDR3 sequence: CASRKTGRPYEQYF. CDR3 in DNA: TGTGCCAGCAGAAAGACAGGGAGACCCTACGAGCAGTACTTC.

This chain joins TRBV30 and TRBJ2-5, with no clear D. This CDR3 region has 12 residues. V lost 3 bases, J lost 2 bases, and 7 bases lay in between. Germline lookup yields CDR1 GTSNPN and CDR2 SVGIG (reference sequence). CDR3 DNA: TGTGCCTGGAGGCGGTCACAAGAGACCCAGTACTTC. Protein product: CAWRRSQETQYF. Together with reference TRBV30 and TRBJ2-5, the CDR3 gives the full variable domain: SQTIHQWPATLVQPVGSPLSLECTVEGTSNPNLYWYRQAAGRGLQLLFYSVGIGQISSEVPQNLSASRPQDRQFILSSKKLLLSDSGFYLCAWRRSQETQYFGPGTRLLVL.